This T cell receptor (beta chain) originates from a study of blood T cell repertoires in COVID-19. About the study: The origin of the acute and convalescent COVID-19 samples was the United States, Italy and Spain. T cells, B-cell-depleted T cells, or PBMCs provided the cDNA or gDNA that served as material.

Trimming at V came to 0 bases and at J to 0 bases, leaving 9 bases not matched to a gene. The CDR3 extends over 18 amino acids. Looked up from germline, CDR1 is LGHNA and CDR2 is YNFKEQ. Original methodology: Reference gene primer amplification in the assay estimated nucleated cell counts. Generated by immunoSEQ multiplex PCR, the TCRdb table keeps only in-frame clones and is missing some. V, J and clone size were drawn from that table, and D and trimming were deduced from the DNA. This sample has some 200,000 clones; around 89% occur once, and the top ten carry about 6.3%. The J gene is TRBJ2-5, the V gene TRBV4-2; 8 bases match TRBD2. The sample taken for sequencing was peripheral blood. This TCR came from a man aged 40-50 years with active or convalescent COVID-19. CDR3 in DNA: TGTGCCAGCAGCCAAGAATACGCCGGTAGCGGGAACCAAGAGACCCAGTACTTC. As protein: CASSQEYAGSGNQETQYF.